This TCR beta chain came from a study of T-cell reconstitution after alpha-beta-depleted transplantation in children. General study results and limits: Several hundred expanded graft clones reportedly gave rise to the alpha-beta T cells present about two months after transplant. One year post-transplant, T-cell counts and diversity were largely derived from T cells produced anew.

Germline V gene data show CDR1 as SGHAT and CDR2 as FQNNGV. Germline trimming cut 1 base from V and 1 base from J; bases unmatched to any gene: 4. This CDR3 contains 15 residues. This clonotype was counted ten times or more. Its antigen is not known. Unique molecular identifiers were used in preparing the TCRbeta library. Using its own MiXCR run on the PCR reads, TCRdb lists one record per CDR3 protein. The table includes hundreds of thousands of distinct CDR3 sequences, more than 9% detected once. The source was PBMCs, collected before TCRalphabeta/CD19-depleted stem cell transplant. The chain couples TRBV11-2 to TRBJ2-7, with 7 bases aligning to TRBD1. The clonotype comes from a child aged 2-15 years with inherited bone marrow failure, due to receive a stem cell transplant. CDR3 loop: CASSLAATGSYEQYF. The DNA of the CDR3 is TGTGCCAGCAGCTTAGCCGCGACAGGGTCCTACGAGCAGTACTTC.